These T cell receptor beta chains were read from a single sample in a study of blood T cell repertoires in COVID-19. Using immunoSEQ multiplex PCR, the repertoire was profiled, and TCRdb retains in-frame clones only, with some absent. This table has about 92,000 clones, 55% to 80% appearing once. The source material was peripheral blood. The source is a woman aged 55-69 years in a cohort sampled during active or convalescent COVID-19. Both conserved end residues are part of each CDR3. A D gene is named only where the DNA matches it firmly. The listing skips clone size in some rows; elsewhere it reads once, few, many or a size class.

size: .
D: .
V: TRBV3-1/TRBV3-2
J: TRBJ1-3
DNA: TGTGCCAGCAGCCAAGGCGGGGGGCGCCCGTCTGGAAACACCATATATTTT
CDR3: CASSQGGGRPSGNTIYF

size: .
D: TRBD1
V: TRBV7-7
J: TRBJ2-3
DNA: TGTGCCAGCTCGACAGGGGGGACCACAGATACGCAGTATTTT
CDR3: CASSTGGTTDTQYF

size: .
D: TRBD1
V: TRBV19
J: TRBJ1-4
DNA: TGTGCCAGTAGCGGACAGGCAACTAATGAAAAACTGTTTTTT
CDR3: CASSGQATNEKLFF

size: .
D: TRBD2
V: TRBV6-1
J: TRBJ2-3
DNA: TGTGCCAGCAGTGAAATTATTTGGACTAGCGGGGGAACAGATACGCAGTATTTT
CDR3: CASSEIIWTSGGTDTQYF

size: .
D: .
V: TRBV15
J: TRBJ2-4
DNA: TGTGCCACCAGCAGAGATAACAGGGCGGGCAAAAACATTCAGTACTTC
CDR3: CATSRDNRAGKNIQYF

size: once
D: .
V: TRBV5-1
J: TRBJ1-6
DNA: TGCGCCAGCAGCTTGAATTCAAATTCACCCCTCCACTTT
CDR3: CASSLNSNSPLHF

size: .
D: .
V: TRBV5-1
J: TRBJ1-1
DNA: TGCGCCAGCAGCTTGGGAACAGCGGTCGGTACTGAAGCTTTCTTT
CDR3: CASSLGTAVGTEAFF

size: few
D: .
V: TRBV6-2/TRBV6-3
J: TRBJ2-1
DNA: TGTGCCAGCAGTTATTGGACAGCCAACAATGAGCAGTTCTTC
CDR3: CASSYWTANNEQFF

size: .
D: .
V: TRBV3-1/TRBV3-2
J: TRBJ2-3
DNA: TGTGCCAGCAGCCTCGCCGGTGCTAATACGCAGTATTTT
CDR3: CASSLAGANTQYF

size: .
D: TRBD1
V: TRBV28
J: TRBJ2-1
DNA: TGTGCCAGCAGTGTACGACAGGGGGCGGATGAGCAGTTCTTC
CDR3: CASSVRQGADEQFF

size: few
D: .
V: TRBV5-3
J: TRBJ1-1
DNA: TGTGCCAGAAGCCCGAACAGGGAGTTGAAAGCTTTCTTT
CDR3: CARSPNRELKAFF

size: once
D: .
V: TRBV10-3
J: TRBJ1-1
DNA: TGTGCCATCAGCGGACAGACGAACACTGAAGCTTTCTTT
CDR3: CAISGQTNTEAFF

size: .
D: TRBD2
V: TRBV27
J: TRBJ2-7
DNA: TGTGCCAGCAGTCAGCCGGGGGGGCTAGAGGAGCAGTACTTC
CDR3: CASSQPGGLEEQYF

size: .
D: .
V: TRBV7-2
J: TRBJ2-2
DNA: TGTGCCAGCACCTTGGCTGGGGGCGAACACCGGGGAGCTGTTTTT
CDR3: CASTLAGGEHRGAVF

size: few
D: TRBD1
V: TRBV30
J: TRBJ2-7
DNA: TGTGCCTGGAGTGCCGGGACAGACTACGAGCAGTACTTC
CDR3: CAWSAGTDYEQYF

size: .
D: .
V: TRBV7-3
J: TRBJ2-2
DNA: TGTGCCAGCAGCTTAAATGAGAGAGGCACCGGGGAGCTGTTTTTT
CDR3: CASSLNERGTGELFF

size: .
D: TRBD1
V: TRBV13
J: TRBJ2-1
DNA: TGTGCCAGCAGCTCCACGGGACAGAAGGGCCACAATGAGCAGTTCTTC
CDR3: CASSSTGQKGHNEQFF

size: few
D: TRBD2
V: TRBV6-1
J: TRBJ2-2
DNA: TGTGCCAGCAGTGAAGTTTTGTCGGGGGGAGGCACCGGGGAGCTGTTTTTT
CDR3: CASSEVLSGGGTGELFF

size: .
D: .
V: TRBV6-1
J: TRBJ1-6
DNA: TGTGCCAGCAGTGAAATTGGGACACTTTCACCCCTCCACTTT
CDR3: CASSEIGTLSPLHF

size: .
D: .
V: TRBV3-1/TRBV3-2
J: TRBJ2-5
DNA: TGTGCCAGCAGTCACGGGAGTCACCAAGAGACCCAGTACTTC
CDR3: CASSHGSHQETQYF